A selection of T cell receptor beta chains follows, all from one sample in a study of beta chain features in type 1 diabetes. Profiled with immunoSEQ multiplex PCR; TCRdb holds only in-frame clones, not every one. The sample includes hundreds of thousands of clones, around 15% of them seen just once. Input material: naive CD4+ T cells from blood. These receptors came from a young man with type 1 diabetes. Each CDR3 is given with its conserved first and last residue. D genes are given only for firm matches. Clone size, where shown, is once, few, many, or a class for clones that have expanded.

NA,TRBJ1-1,TRBV7-9,NA,CASSSREGALHTEAFF,TGTGCCAGCAGCTCCCGGGAGGGCGCCCTCCACACTGAAGCTTTCTTT
NA,TRBJ1-4,TRBV2,few,CASLADGGLELFF,TGTGCCAGCCTTGCTGACGGGGGGCTGGAACTGTTTTTT
TRBD1,TRBJ1-5,TRBV7-9,few,CASSLSGQGSNQPQHF,TGTGCCAGCAGCTTGTCGGGACAGGGAAGCAATCAGCCCCAGCATTTT
NA,TRBJ1-1,TRBV29-1,few,CMSQTNTEAFF,TGCATGTCACAGACGAACACTGAAGCTTTCTTT
NA,TRBJ2-5,TRBV29-1,few,CSVEPQTETQYF,TGCAGCGTTGAACCCCAAACCGAGACCCAGTACTTC
NA,TRBJ1-1,TRBV30,NA,CAWTSGLWNTEAFF,TGTGCCTGGACCTCGGGACTCTGGAACACTGAAGCTTTCTTT
NA,TRBJ2-2,TRBV25-1,few,CASRDSPRELFF,TGTGCCAGCAGAGACAGTCCCCGGGAGCTGTTTTTT
TRBD2,TRBJ2-7,TRBV27,few,CASRSSGSTYEQYF,TGTGCCAGCAGATCCAGCGGGAGTACCTACGAGCAGTACTTC
NA,TRBJ2-7,TRBV30,NA,CAGNHPGSAYEQYF,TGTGCCGGGAACCATCCGGGGAGTGCCTACGAGCAGTACTTC
TRBD2,TRBJ2-3,TRBV29-1,NA,CSVSGGGTDTQYF,TGCAGCGTTAGCGGGGGGGGCACAGATACGCAGTATTTT
TRBD2,TRBJ2-3,TRBV7-9,NA,CASSYTGTSGVPDTQYF,TGTGCCAGCAGCTACACCGGGACTAGCGGGGTCCCAGATACGCAGTATTTT
TRBD1,TRBJ2-6,TRBV27,NA,CASSPGTGYSGANVLTF,TGTGCCAGCAGTCCCGGGACAGGATACTCTGGGGCCAACGTCCTGACTTTC
TRBD2,TRBJ2-2,TRBV5-1,NA,CASSLGGGSDTGELFF,TGCGCCAGCAGCTTGGGCGGCGGGAGTGATACCGGGGAGCTGTTTTTT
NA,TRBJ2-2,TRBV9,NA,CASSVDGSERLFF,TGTGCCAGCAGCGTAGACGGAAGCGAGAGGCTGTTTTTT
TRBD1,TRBJ2-5,TRBV29-1,few,CSVEGQGFSRETQYF,TGCAGCGTTGAGGGACAGGGGTTTTCGAGAGAGACCCAGTACTTC
NA,TRBJ1-1,TRBV5-1,few,CASSWSSGESTEAFF,TGCGCCAGCAGCTGGAGCTCCGGGGAGAGCACTGAAGCTTTCTTT
TRBD2,TRBJ2-3,TRBV28,NA,CASSSLMRGGTDTQYF,TGTGCCAGCAGTTCCCTCATGCGGGGGGGCACAGATACGCAGTATTTT
NA,TRBJ2-5,TRBV29-1,few,CSVDLPNQETQYF,TGCAGCGTTGACCTACCCAACCAAGAGACCCAGTACTTC
NA,TRBJ1-6,TRBV5-4,NA,CASSLRTENSPLHF,TGTGCCAGCAGCTTGAGGACTGAGAATTCACCCCTCCACTTT
TRBD2,TRBJ2-3,TRBV5-4,few,CASSLGVLAGVTDTQYF,TGTGCCAGCAGCTTGGGGGTCCTAGCGGGAGTGACAGATACGCAGTATTTT
TRBD2,TRBJ2-5,TRBV23-1,NA,CASRSSPGTSGGSIKTQYF,TGCGCCAGCAGATCTAGTCCCGGGACTAGCGGGGGGAGTATTAAGACCCAGTACTTC
TRBD1,TRBJ2-1,TRBV6-1,few,CASYNPGTGGAEQFF,TGTGCCAGCTATAACCCCGGGACAGGTGGGGCTGAGCAGTTCTTC
TRBD1,TRBJ2-5,TRBV6-1,few,CASSLRWETGEVQYF,TGTGCCAGCAGCCTTCGGTGGGAGACAGGGGAGGTCCAGTACTTC
NA,TRBJ1-1,TRBV19,few,CASEGRWTEAFF,TGTGCCAGTGAGGGGAGGTGGACTGAAGCTTTCTTT
TRBD2,TRBJ2-7,TRBV5-4,few,CASSFGLAGENGYYEQYF,TGTGCCAGCAGCTTCGGACTAGCGGGAGAGAATGGGTACTACGAGCAGTACTTC
TRBD2,TRBJ2-3,TRBV30,NA,CAFRGGADTQYF,TGTGCCTTCCGCGGGGGTGCAGATACGCAGTATTTT
NA,TRBJ1-6,TRBV6-4,NA,CASREQGYYNSPLHF,TGTGCCAGCAGGGAGCAGGGTTATTATAATTCACCCCTCCACTTT
TRBD2,TRBJ2-5,TRBV18,few,CASSPLEGAGIPETQYF,TGTGCCAGCTCACCACTCGAAGGAGCGGGAATCCCAGAGACCCAGTACTTC
NA,TRBJ1-2,TRBV6-5,NA,CASSYSIGPYGYTF,TGTGCCAGCAGTTACTCGATAGGGCCCTATGGCTACACCTTC
NA,TRBJ1-2,TRBV2,few,CASRGSQYYGYTF,TGTGCCAGCAGGGGCAGCCAATACTATGGCTACACCTTC
TRBD2,TRBJ2-7,TRBV5-1,NA,CASSLGGLAELGQYF,TGCGCCAGCAGCTTGGGAGGACTAGCGGAATTGGGGCAGTACTTC
NA,TRBJ1-3,TRBV30,few,CAWSMQGGNTIYF,TGTGCCTGGAGTATGCAGGGTGGAAACACCATATATTTT
NA,TRBJ1-2,TRBV9,few,CASSADSNYGYTF,TGTGCCAGCAGCGCCGACAGTAACTATGGCTACACCTTC
NA,TRBJ2-5,TRBV6-5,NA,CASRPGQRQETQYF,TGTGCCAGCAGGCCCGGACAGAGGCAAGAGACCCAGTACTTC
NA,TRBJ2-1,TRBV2,NA,CASRPNEQFF,TGTGCCAGCAGACCCAATGAGCAGTTCTTC
NA,TRBJ1-1,TRBV7-9,few,CASSPRPFTEAFF,TGTGCCAGCAGCCCTAGACCGTTCACTGAAGCTTTCTTT
NA,TRBJ1-4,TRBV15,NA,CATSRGENRIAEKLFF,TGTGCCACCAGCAGGGGGGAAAATCGGATTGCTGAAAAACTGTTTTTT
NA,TRBJ2-5,TRBV5-1,NA,CASSLAPGGRKSETQYF,TGCGCCAGCAGCTTGGCCCCCGGGGGGCGGAAGTCAGAGACCCAGTACTTC
NA,TRBJ1-1,TRBV11-2,NA,CASSVDDLYTEAFF,TGTGCCAGCAGCGTCGACGACCTTTACACTGAAGCTTTCTTT
NA,TRBJ2-7,TRBV5-1,NA,CASRYTDIAGREQYF,TGCGCCAGCCGCTACACGGACATCGCCGGACGCGAGCAGTACTTC
NA,TRBJ2-3,TRBV7-2,few,CASSLRVDTDTQYF,TGTGCCAGCAGCCTCCGGGTCGACACAGATACGCAGTATTTT
NA,TRBJ2-3,TRBV7-2,few,CASSLSQADTQYF,TGTGCCAGCAGCTTATCCCAAGCAGATACGCAGTATTTT
TRBD1,TRBJ2-2,TRBV27,few,CASSTSDRVGSGELFF,TGTGCCAGCAGTACCTCAGACAGGGTTGGATCCGGGGAGCTGTTTTTT
NA,TRBJ2-2,TRBV27,NA,CASSLWAPGELFF,TGTGCCAGCAGTTTGTGGGCGCCCGGGGAGCTGTTTTTT
NA,TRBJ1-5,TRBV28,NA,CASSPAGSGNQPQHF,TGTGCCAGCAGTCCCGCAGGATCCGGCAATCAGCCCCAGCATTTT
TRBD1,TRBJ2-6,TRBV28,NA,CAAEGAGANVLTF,TGTGCCGCCGAGGGGGCCGGGGCCAACGTCCTGACTTTC
TRBD2,TRBJ2-5,TRBV7-2,NA,CASSPGLFGETQYF,TGTGCCAGCAGCCCGGGACTATTCGGAGAGACCCAGTACTTC
NA,TRBJ2-7,TRBV6-5,NA,CASSYGEGFEQYF,TGTGCCAGCAGTTACGGTGAGGGATTCGAGCAGTACTTC
NA,TRBJ2-6,TRBV21-1,few,CASSKDRAGANVLTF,TGTGCCAGCAGCAAGGACAGGGCTGGGGCCAACGTCCTGACTTTC
TRBD2,TRBJ2-3,TRBV29-1,NA,CSVDGRLAGKTDTQYF,TGCAGCGTTGATGGCAGACTAGCGGGAAAGACAGATACGCAGTATTTT
NA,TRBJ1-5,TRBV28,NA,CASSFGEGQPQHF,TGTGCCAGCAGTTTCGGTGAGGGGCAGCCCCAGCATTTT
NA,TRBJ2-6,TRBV9,few,CASSVQWGHSGANVLTF,TGTGCCAGCAGCGTACAGTGGGGACACTCTGGGGCCAACGTCCTGACTTTC
NA,TRBJ1-3,TRBV2,few,CATGGAGNTIYF,TGTGCCACCGGAGGGGCTGGAAACACCATATATTTT